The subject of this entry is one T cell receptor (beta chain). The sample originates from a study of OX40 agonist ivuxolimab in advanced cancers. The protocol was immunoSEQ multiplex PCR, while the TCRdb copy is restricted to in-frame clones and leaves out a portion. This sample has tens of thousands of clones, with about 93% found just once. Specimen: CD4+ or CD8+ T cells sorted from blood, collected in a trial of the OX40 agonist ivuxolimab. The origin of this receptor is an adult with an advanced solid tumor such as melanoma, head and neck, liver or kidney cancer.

The CDR3 bases are TGTGCCACCAGCACTGAGCGACTAAGCGGGTGGAACACCGGGGAGCTGTTTTTT. It translates to CATSTERLSGWNTGELFF. The chain links TRBV15 to TRBJ2-2; maybe TRBD2 (6 bases). The V end lost 4 bases, the J end lost 1 base, and 19 bases lay between the germline ends. The CDR3 is made up of 18 amino acids. Germline-derived CDR1 and CDR2 are LNHNV and YYDKDF (reference sequence).